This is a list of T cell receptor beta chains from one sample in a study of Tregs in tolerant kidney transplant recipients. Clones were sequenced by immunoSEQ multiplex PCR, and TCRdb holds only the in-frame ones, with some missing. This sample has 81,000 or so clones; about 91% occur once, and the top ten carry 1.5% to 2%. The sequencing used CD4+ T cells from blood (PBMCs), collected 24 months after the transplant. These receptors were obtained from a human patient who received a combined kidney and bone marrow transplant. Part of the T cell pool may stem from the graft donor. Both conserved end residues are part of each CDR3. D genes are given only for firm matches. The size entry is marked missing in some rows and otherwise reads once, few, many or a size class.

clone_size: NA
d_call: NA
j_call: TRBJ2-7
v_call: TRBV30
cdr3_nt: TGTGCCTGGAAAATCCGGTACGAGCAGTACTTC
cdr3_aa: CAWKIRYEQYF

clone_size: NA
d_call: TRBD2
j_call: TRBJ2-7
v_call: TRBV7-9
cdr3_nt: TGTGCCAGCAGCGCACCCCGGGGAGCGGGAGTGCGAGAGCAGTACTTC
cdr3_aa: CASSAPRGAGVREQYF

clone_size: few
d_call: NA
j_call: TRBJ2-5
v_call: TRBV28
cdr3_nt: TGTGCCAGCGGCGCGAGCGCTCAAGAGACCCAGTACTTC
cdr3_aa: CASGASAQETQYF

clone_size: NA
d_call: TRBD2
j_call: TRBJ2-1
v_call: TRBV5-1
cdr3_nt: TGCGCCAGCAGCTTACAGACTAGCTCCAATGAGCAGTTCTTC
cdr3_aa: CASSLQTSSNEQFF

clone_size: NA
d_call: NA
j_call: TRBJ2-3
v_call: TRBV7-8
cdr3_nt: TGTGCCAGCAGCTTAGGTAGCACCTTACAAGATACGCAGTATTTT
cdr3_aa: CASSLGSTLQDTQYF

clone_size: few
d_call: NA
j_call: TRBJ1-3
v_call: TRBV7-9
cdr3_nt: TGTGCCAGCAGCCCGCCCCCGGGACACCAGAGAGGAAACACCATATATTTT
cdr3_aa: CASSPPPGHQRGNTIYF

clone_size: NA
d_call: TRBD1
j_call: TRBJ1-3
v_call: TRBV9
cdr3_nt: TGTGCCAGCAGCGTAAGTCGGGACAGGCTATTTGGAAACACCATATATTTT
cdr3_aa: CASSVSRDRLFGNTIYF

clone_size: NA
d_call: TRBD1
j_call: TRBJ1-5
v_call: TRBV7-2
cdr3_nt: TGTGCCAGCAGCCGGTGGACAGGGAATTCGGCATATAGCAATCAGCCCCAGCATTTT
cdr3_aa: CASSRWTGNSAYSNQPQHF

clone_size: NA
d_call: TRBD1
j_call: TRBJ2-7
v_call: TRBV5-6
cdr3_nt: TGTGCCAGCAGCGTAAGACCCGGGACAGGGTACTACGAGCAGTACTTC
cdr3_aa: CASSVRPGTGYYEQYF

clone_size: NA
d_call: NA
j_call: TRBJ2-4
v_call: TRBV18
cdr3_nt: TGTGCCAGCTCACCACTATTACAGACACCACTAGCCAAAAACATTCAGTACTTC
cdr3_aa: CASSPLLQTPLAKNIQYF

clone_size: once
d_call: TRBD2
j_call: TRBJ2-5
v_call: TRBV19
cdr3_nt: TGTGCCAGTAGTATTGGACTAGCGGGAATGAACATAGAGACCCAGTACTTC
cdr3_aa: CASSIGLAGMNIETQYF

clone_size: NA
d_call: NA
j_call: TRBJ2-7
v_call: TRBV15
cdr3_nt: TGTGCCACCAGCAGAGATTCGTTCTACGAGCAGTACTTC
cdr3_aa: CATSRDSFYEQYF

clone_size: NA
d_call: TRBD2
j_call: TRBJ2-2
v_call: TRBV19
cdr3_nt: TGTGCCAGTAAGCGGGGGGCGAACACCGGGGAGCTGTTTTTT
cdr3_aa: CASKRGANTGELFF

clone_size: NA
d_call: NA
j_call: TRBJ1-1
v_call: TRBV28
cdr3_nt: TGTGCCAGCAGTTCCCTCGGGGGGAAGGGCACTGAAGCTTTCTTT
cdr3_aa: CASSSLGGKGTEAFF

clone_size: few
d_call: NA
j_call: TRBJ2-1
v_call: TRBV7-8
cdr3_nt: TGTGCCAGTCATACTTCGCTAGCTTACAATGAGCAGTTCTTC
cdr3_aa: CASHTSLAYNEQFF

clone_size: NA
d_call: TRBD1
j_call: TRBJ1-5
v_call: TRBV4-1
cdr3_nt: TGCGCCAGCAGCCTTCGGGACAGTTTTGGCAACAATCAGCCCCAGCATTTT
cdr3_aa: CASSLRDSFGNNQPQHF

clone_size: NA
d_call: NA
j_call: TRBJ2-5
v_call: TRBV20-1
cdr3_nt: TGCAGTGGACTCCTCCAAGAGACCCAGTACTTC
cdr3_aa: CSGLLQETQYF

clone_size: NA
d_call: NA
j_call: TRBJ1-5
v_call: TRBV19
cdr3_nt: TGTGCCAGTAGTATTTGGACAGAAAATCAGCCCCAGCATTTT
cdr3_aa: CASSIWTENQPQHF

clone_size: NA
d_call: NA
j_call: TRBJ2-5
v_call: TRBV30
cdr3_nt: TGTGCCTGGAGGGGCGGGGAGACCCAGTACTTC
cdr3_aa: CAWRGGETQYF

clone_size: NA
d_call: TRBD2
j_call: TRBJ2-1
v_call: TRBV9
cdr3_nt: TGTGCCAGCAGCGTGACACTAAGCGGGAGGGAGGAAAATGAGCAGTTCTTC
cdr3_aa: CASSVTLSGREENEQFF

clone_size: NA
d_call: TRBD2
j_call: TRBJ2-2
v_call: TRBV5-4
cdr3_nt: TGTGCCAGCAGCGACCCTAGCGGGGGGTCGTACACCGGGGAGCTGTTTTTT
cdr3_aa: CASSDPSGGSYTGELFF

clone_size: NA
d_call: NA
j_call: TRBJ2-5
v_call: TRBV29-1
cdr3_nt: TGCAGCCCTGCCGTGGGGGCCTCAGAGACCCAGTACTTC
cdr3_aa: CSPAVGASETQYF

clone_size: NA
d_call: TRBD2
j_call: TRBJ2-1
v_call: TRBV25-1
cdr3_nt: TGTGCCAGCACCACTAGCGGTTCCTACAATGAGCAGTTCTTC
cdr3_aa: CASTTSGSYNEQFF

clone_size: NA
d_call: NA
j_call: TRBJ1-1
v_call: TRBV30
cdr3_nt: TGTGCCTGGACTCTGGGGTACAGGGTGAACACTGAAGCTTTCTTT
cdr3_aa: CAWTLGYRVNTEAFF

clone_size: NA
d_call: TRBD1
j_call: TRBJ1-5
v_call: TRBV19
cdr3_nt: TGTGCCAGTAGTCCCACAGGGGGCTTTGAACAGCCCCAGCATTTT
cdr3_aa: CASSPTGGFEQPQHF

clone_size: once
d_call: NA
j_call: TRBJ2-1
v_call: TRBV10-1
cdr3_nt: TGCGCCAGCAGCAACGGTGAGCAGTTCTTC
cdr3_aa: CASSNGEQFF

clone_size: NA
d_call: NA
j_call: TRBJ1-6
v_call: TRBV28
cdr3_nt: TGTGCCAGCAGTTCCCCCGATAATTCACCCCTCCACTTT
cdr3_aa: CASSSPDNSPLHF

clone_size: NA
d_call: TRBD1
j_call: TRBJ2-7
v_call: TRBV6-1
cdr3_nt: TGTGCCAGCAGTGAGACAGGGGGAGGAGACGAGCAGTACTTC
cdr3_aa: CASSETGGGDEQYF

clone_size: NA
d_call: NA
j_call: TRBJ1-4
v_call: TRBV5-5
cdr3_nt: TGTGCCAGCAGCTTGGCGGGACAAGCAACTAATGAAAAACTGTTTTTT
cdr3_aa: CASSLAGQATNEKLFF

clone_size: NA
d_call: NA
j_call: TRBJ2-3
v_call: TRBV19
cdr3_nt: TGTGCCAGTAGTGCAGACACAGATACGCAGTATTTT
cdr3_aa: CASSADTDTQYF

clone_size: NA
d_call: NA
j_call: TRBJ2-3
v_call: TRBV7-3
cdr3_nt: TGTGCCAGCAGCTCCTATCGGGAACCCACAGATACGCAGTATTTT
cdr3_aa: CASSSYREPTDTQYF

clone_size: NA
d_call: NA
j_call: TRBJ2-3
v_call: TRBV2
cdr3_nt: TGTGCCAGCCTGACCTCAACTAGTGCAGATACGCAGTATTTT
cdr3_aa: CASLTSTSADTQYF

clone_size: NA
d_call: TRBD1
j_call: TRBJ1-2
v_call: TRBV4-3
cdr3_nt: TGCGCCAGCAGCTTTGGACCGGACAGGGATTGGACGAATGGCTACACCTTC
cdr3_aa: CASSFGPDRDWTNGYTF

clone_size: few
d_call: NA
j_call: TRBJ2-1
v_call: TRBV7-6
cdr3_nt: TGTGCCAGCAGCTTATTTCTAGAGGGGGTCGATGAGCAGTTCTTC
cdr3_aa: CASSLFLEGVDEQFF

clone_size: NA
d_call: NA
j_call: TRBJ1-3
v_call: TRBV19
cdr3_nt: TGTGCCAGTAGTATGGGGGACTTTATGTCCTCTGGAAACACCATATACTTT
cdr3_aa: CASSMGDFMSSGNTIYF

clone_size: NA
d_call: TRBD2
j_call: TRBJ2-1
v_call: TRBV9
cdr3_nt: TGTGCCAGCAGCGTAGCTCCTAGCGGGAGTGTCTACTCCTACAATGAGCAGTTCTTC
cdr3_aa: CASSVAPSGSVYSYNEQFF

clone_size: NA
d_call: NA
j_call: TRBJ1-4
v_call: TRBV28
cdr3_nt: TGTGCCAGCAGCGGGGGGACTTGGGAAAAACTGTTTTTT
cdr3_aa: CASSGGTWEKLFF

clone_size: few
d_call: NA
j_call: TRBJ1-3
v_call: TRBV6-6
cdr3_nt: TGTGCCAGCAGTTACCGCGAAGCTGGAAACACCATATATTTT
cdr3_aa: CASSYREAGNTIYF

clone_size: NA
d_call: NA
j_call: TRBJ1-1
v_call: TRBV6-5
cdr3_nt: TGTGCCAGCAGTTACTCCGGGGGGAACACTGAAGCTTTCTTT
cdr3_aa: CASSYSGGNTEAFF

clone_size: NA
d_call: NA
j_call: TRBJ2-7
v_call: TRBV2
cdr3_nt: TGTGCTTCCAGGAGGGCCTACGAGCAGTACTTC
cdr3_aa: CASRRAYEQYF

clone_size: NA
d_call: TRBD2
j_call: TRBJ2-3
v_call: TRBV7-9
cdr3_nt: TGTGCCAGCAGCTTCGCTAGCGGGGGGGCCAGAGATACGCAGTATTTT
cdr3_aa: CASSFASGGARDTQYF

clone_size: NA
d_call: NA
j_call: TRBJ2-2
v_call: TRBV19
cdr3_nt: TGTGCCAGTTTGGACCTAACAGGGCCCAACGGGGAGCTGTTTTTT
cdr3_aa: CASLDLTGPNGELFF

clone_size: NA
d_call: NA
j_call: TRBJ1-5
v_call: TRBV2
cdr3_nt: TGTGCCAGCAGCCGGGACACCTTTAGCAATCAGCCCCAGCATTTT
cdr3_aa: CASSRDTFSNQPQHF

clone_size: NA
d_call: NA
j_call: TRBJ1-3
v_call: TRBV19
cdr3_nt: TGTGCCAGTAGTATTATTCCCGGAAACACCATATATTTT
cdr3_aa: CASSIIPGNTIYF

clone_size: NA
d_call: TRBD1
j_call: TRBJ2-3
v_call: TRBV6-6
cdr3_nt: TGTGCCAGCAGTTCCCCGGGACAGGCAAGGGGTAATACGCAGTATTTT
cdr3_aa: CASSSPGQARGNTQYF

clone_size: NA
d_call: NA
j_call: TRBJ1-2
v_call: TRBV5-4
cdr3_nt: TGTGCCAGCAGCTTGGACAGCTTTAGCTATGGCTACACCTTC
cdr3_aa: CASSLDSFSYGYTF

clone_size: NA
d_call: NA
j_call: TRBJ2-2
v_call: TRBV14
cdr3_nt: TGTGCCAGCAGCCGTGACATCGGGGAGCTGTTTTTT
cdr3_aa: CASSRDIGELFF

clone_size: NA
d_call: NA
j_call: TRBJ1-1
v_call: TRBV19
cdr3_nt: TGTGCCAGTAGTGCGTTTGGGGGGATCGCTGAAGCTTTCTTT
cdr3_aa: CASSAFGGIAEAFF

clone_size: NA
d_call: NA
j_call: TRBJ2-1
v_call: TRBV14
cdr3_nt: TGTGCCAGCAGCCAAGGGAGACGCAATGAGCAGTTCTTC
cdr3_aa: CASSQGRRNEQFF

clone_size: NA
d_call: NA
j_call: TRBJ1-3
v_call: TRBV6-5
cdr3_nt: TGTGCCAGCAAGAAGACACGCACCTCTGGAAACACCATATATTTT
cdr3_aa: CASKKTRTSGNTIYF

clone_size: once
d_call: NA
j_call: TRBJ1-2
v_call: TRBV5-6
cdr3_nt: TGTGCCAGCACCCGTAACTATGGCTACACCTTC
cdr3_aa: CASTRNYGYTF

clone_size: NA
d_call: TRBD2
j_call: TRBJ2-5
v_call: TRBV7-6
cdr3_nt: TGTGCCAGCAGCTTAGCGGGAGGGCCTGGAGAGACCCAGTACTTC
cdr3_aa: CASSLAGGPGETQYF

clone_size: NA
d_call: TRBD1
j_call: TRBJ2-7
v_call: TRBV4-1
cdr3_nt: TGCGCCAGCAGCCAAACGGGACAGGCCCCCTGGAATCGGTACTTC
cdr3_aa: CASSQTGQAPWNRYF